This T cell receptor beta chain was documented in a study of blood T cells in healthy people across ages. A word on this clonotype: Its target is unknown.

Findings and limits, study-wide: When one million T cells were used, diversity estimates were thought to be underestimates.

Extractions gave at least 6 micrograms of total RNA per sample. Looked up from germline, CDR1 is MNHEY and CDR2 is SVGAGI. The V gene end was trimmed by 4 bases and the J gene end by 8 bases; junction bases not matched to a gene: 6. CDR3 length: 14 amino acids. Using a J-beta primer mix together with a sample-barcoded 5' primer, a second PCR was run for about 6 to 11 cycles. TCRdb reanalysed the 5' RACE reads using MiXCR and keeps one entry per CDR3 protein. The sample contains roughly 1,800,000 distinct CDR3 sequences, 40% to 55% of which appear only once. V is TRBV6-5 and J is TRBJ2-1; 9 positions agree with TRBD2. Specimen: blood. This clonotype was sampled from a woman aged 40 to 50 in good health. CDR3 nucleotides: TGTGCCAGCAGTTTCATAGCGGGGGACCATGAGCAGTTCTTC. Amino acids: CASSFIAGDHEQFF.